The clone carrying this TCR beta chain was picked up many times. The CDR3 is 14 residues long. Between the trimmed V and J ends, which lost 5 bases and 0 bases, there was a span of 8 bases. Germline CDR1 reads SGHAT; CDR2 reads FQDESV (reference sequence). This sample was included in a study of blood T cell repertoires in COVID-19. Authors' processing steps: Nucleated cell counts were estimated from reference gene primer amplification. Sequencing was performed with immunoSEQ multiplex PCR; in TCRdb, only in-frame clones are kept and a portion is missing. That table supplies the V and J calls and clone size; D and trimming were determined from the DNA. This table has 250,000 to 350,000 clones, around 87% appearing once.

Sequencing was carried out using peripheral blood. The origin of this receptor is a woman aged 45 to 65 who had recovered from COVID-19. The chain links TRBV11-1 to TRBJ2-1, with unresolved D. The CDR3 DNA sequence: TGTGCCAGCAGCCCGTCCTCCTCCTACAATGAGCAGTTCTTC. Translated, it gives CASSPSSSYNEQFF. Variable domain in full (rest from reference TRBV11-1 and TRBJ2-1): EAEVAQSPRYKITEKSQAVAFWCDPISGHATLYWYRQILGQGPELLVQFQDESVVDDSQLPKDRFSAERLKGVDSTLKIQPAELGDSAMYLCASSPSSSYNEQFFGPGTRLTVL.